This record looks at one TCR beta chain sequence and its context. A Seattle source enrolled patients during active infection and followed them longitudinally. The authors' processing: Cell counts per sample came from amplifying reference gene primers. The assay was immunoSEQ multiplex PCR, and TCRdb's table has in-frame clones only and misses some. The V and J calls and clone size were taken over from that table, and D and trimming were inferred from the DNA. Here the sample spans about 160,000 clones, around 87% being singletons. The length of the CDR3 is 15 residues. Per the germline V gene, CDR1 is SGHNT and CDR2 is YYREEE (reference sequence). Trimming at V came to 6 bases and at J to 5 bases, leaving 12 bases not matched to a gene. This entry is derived from a study of blood T cell repertoires in COVID-19. Turning to the study itself: Acute and convalescent COVID-19 specimens originated in the United States, Italy and Spain. Sample material is recorded as cDNA or gDNA derived from T cells, B-cell-depleted T cells, or PBMCs.

The TCR was taken from a woman in her sixties or seventies with COVID-19, enrolled during active disease. The V gene is TRBV5-4, the J gene TRBJ2-5; TRBD1 agrees at 8 bases. Sample: peripheral blood. CDR3 in DNA: TGTGCCAGCAACCGTGACAGGGGATCGTGGGAGACCCAGTACTTC. As protein: CASNRDRGSWETQYF. Variable domain in full (rest from reference TRBV5-4 and TRBJ2-5): ETGVTQSPTHLIKTRGQQVTLRCSSQSGHNTVSWYQQALGQGPQFIFQYYREEENGRGNFPPRFSGLQFPNYSSELNVNALELDDSALYLCASNRDRGSWETQYFGPGTRLLVL.